The 12 T cell receptor beta chains listed next were all sequenced from one sample in a study of OX40 agonist ivuxolimab in advanced cancers. The repertoire was sequenced with immunoSEQ multiplex PCR; TCRdb's copy has only in-frame clones and lacks some. The profile covers around 79,000 clones, with 92% appearing a single time and roughly 9.7% taken by the ten largest. The specimen was CD4+ or CD8+ T cells sorted from blood, collected in a trial of the OX40 agonist ivuxolimab. All receptors derive from an adult with an advanced solid tumor such as melanoma, head and neck, liver or kidney cancer.

The chain carries TRBV21-1 and TRBJ2-2; the listed D gene, TRBD2, was not tested against the DNA. TRBV21-1 is noted as a pseudogene. This CDR3 spans 14 amino acids. The CDR3 coding sequence is TGTGCCAGATCGGGGAGGGTTGGAACCGGGGAGCTGTTTTTT. Residues: CARSGRVGTGELFF.

As to this clone: The identical CDR3 is also encoded by other nucleotide sequences in the sample. The rearrangement joins TRBV5-1 to TRBJ1-1; no clear D gene. The germline V gene has CDR1 SGHRS and CDR2 YFSETQ. This CDR3 contains 13 residues. V lost 2 bases to trimming and J lost 0 bases, with 5 bases between them. CDR3 sequence (DNA): TGCGCCAGCAGCTTCGGGTTGAACACTGAAGCTTTCTTT. This sequence encodes CASSFGLNTEAFF.

The rearrangement links TRBV7-3 to TRBJ2-5; TRBD2 matches 9 bases. This CDR3 spans 16 amino acids. After removal of 2 bases from V and 5 bases from J, the junction contained 9 bases not matched to a gene. The germline gives CDR1 SGHTA, CDR2 FQGTGA. CDR3 amino acids: CASSLYSGGGRETQYF. The CDR3 region has the DNA TGTGCCAGCAGCTTATATAGCGGGGGAGGTCGGGAGACCCAGTACTTC.

This clone was seen only a few times. The chain couples TRBV4-2 to TRBJ2-7; 10 bases match TRBD2. The CDR3 totals 15 residues. Trimming took 4 bases from V and 2 from J; bases not matched to a gene: 5. Germline CDR1 is LGHNA and CDR2 is YNFKEQ. DNA for the CDR3: TGTGCCAGCAGCCCACTAGCGGGGCTAACCTACGAGCAGTACTTC. It translates to CASSPLAGLTYEQYF.

This chain links TRBV10-2 with TRBJ1-5; tentative D call: TRBD1 (5 bases). Trimming removed 3 bases at V and 1 base at J, with 16 bases between. CDR3 size: 17 residues. Germline CDR1 WSHSY, CDR2 SAAADI. The CDR3 region is CASSEVWDLGSNQPQHF. Here the CDR3 DNA reads TGCGCCAGCAGTGAAGTGTGGGACTTGGGGAGCAATCAGCCCCAGCATTTT.

V gene TRBV27 combines with J gene TRBJ1-3; TRBD1 matches 7 bases. The CDR3 is made up of 15 amino acids. In germline, CDR1 is MNHEY, CDR2 SMNVEV (reference sequence). V was pared by 6 bases and J by 0 bases, with 5 bases of the junction left unmatched. The CDR3 region is CASSRDSSSGNTIYF. The CDR3 DNA is TGTGCCAGCAGCCGGGACAGCAGCTCTGGAAACACCATATATTTT.

V and J are TRBV11-1 and TRBJ2-5, with 13 bases fitting TRBD2. Germline V gene sequence: CDR1 SGHAT, CDR2 FQDESV (reference sequence). The V gene end was trimmed by 4 bases and the J gene end by 0 bases; junction bases not matched to a gene: 2. CDR3 size: 16 residues. Here the CDR3 reads CASSSGLAGYQETQYF. The DNA of the CDR3 is TGTGCCAGCAGCTCGGGACTAGCGGGGTACCAAGAGACCCAGTACTTC.

The chain links TRBV5-4 to TRBJ2-1; D remains unclear. Germline CDR1 and CDR2: SGHNT and YYREEE (reference sequence). Deletions cut 4 bases from V and 0 bases from J, with 8 bases between. The CDR3 consists of 14 residues. CDR3 sequence: CASSPLISYNEQFF. The CDR3 DNA is TGTGCCAGCAGCCCTTTGATCTCCTACAATGAGCAGTTCTTC.

The chain combines TRBV7-3 with TRBJ2-1, with 7 positions matching TRBD2. From germline, CDR1 is SGHTA and CDR2 FQGTGA. The CDR3 consists of 16 residues. V shed 5 bases, J shed 0 bases, and the junction held 7 bases outside the gene matches. The chain's CDR3 is CASSPWSGGSYNEQFF. CDR3 nucleotide sequence: TGTGCCAGCAGCCCCTGGTCGGGGGGCTCCTACAATGAGCAGTTCTTC.

The chain couples TRBV4-1 to TRBJ2-2; D gene uncertain. The V end was cut by 0 bases, the J end by 1 base, with 6 bases between. The CDR3 sequence is 15 residues long. The V gene's germline CDR1 is MGHRA and CDR2 YSYEKL. CDR3 loop: CASSQEPGNTGELFF. The CDR3 DNA follows: TGCGCCAGCAGCCAAGAGCCCGGGAACACCGGGGAGCTGTTTTTT.

This sequence joins TRBV5-1 and TRBJ2-7; 15 bases map to TRBD2. Germline V gene sequence: CDR1 SGHRS, CDR2 YFSETQ. V gave up 0 bases and J gave up 0 bases; unmatched junction bases: 1. The CDR3 covers 17 residues. CDR3 in amino acids: CASSLVGLAGGSYEQYF. The CDR3 coding sequence is TGCGCCAGCAGCTTGGTGGGACTAGCGGGAGGCTCCTACGAGCAGTACTTC.

The chain has TRBV4-1 and TRBJ2-1; D is unresolved. This CDR3 is 15 amino acids long. From germline, CDR1 is MGHRA and CDR2 YSYEKL. Trimming took 1 base from V and 9 from J, leaving 16 bases between them. CDR3 amino acids: CASSQVERVGAEQFF. The CDR3 coding sequence is TGCGCCAGCAGCCAAGTGGAAAGGGTAGGTGCTGAGCAGTTCTTC.